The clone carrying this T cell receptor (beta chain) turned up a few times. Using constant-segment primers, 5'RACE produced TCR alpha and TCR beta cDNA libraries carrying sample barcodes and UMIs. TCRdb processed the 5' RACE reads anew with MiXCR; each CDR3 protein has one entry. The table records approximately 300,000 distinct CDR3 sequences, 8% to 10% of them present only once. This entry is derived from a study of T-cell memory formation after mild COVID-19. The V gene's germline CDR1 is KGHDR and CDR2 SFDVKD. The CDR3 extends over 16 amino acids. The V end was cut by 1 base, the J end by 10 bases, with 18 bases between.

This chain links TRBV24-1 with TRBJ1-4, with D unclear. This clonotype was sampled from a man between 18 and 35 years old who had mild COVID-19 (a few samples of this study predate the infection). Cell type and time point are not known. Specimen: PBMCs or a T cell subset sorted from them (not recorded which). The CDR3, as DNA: TGTGCCACCAGTGATTTTAAGGGTGCAAATTCTCGAAAACTGTTTTTT. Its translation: CATSDFKGANSRKLFF.